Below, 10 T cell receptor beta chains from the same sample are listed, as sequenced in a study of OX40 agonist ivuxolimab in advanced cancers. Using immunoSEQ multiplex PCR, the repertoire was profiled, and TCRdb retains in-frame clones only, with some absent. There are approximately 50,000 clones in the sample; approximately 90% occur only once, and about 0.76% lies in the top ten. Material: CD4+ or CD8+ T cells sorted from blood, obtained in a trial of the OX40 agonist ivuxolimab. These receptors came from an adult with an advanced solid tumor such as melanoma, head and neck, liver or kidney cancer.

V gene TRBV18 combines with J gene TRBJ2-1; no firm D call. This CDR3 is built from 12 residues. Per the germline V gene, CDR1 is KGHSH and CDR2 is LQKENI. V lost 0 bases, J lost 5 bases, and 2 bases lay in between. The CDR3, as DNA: TGTGCCAGCTCACCACCAAACAATGAGCAGTTCTTC. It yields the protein CASSPPNNEQFF.

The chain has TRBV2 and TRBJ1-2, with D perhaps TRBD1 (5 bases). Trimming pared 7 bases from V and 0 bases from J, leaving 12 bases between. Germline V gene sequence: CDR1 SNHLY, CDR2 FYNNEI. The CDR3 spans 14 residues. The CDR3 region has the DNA TGTGCCAGCACTTTCGGGGCGGCTAACTATGGCTACACCTTC. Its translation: CASTFGAANYGYTF.

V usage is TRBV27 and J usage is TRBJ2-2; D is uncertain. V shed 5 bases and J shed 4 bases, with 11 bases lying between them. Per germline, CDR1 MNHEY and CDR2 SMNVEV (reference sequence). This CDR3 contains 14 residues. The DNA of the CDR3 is TGTGCCAGCAGTAATTTAGTGGGCACCGGGGAGCTGTTTTTT. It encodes CASSNLVGTGELFF.

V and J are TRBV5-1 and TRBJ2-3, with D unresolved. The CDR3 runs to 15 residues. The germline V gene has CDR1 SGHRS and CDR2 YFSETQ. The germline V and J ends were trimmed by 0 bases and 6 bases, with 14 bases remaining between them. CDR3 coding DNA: TGCGCCAGCAGCTTGGAAAGAAGGGCGCATGATACGCAGTATTTT. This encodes CASSLERRAHDTQYF.

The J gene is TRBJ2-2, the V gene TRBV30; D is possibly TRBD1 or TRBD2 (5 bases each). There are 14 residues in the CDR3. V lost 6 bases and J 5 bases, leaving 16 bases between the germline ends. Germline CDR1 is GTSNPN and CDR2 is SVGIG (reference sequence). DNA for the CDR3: TGTGCCTGTTTGTGGGGGAGTGGGACCGGGGAGCTGTTTTTT. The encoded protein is CACLWGSGTGELFF.

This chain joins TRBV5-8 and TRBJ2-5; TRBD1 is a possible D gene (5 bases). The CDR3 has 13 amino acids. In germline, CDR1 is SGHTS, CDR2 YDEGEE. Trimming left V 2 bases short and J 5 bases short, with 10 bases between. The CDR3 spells CASSFSGYETQYF. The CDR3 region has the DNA TGTGCCAGCAGCTTTTCAGGGTATGAGACCCAGTACTTC.

CDR3 in DNA: TGCGCCAGCAGCACGGCGGGGGGGATAGACAATGAGCAGTTCTTC. Translated, it gives CASSTAGGIDNEQFF. This rearrangement joins TRBV5-1 to TRBJ2-1, with 9 bases fitting TRBD2. V lost 4 bases and J lost 5; bases outside the gene matches: 7. Germline CDR1 reads SGHRS; CDR2 reads YFSETQ. CDR3 length: 15 residues.

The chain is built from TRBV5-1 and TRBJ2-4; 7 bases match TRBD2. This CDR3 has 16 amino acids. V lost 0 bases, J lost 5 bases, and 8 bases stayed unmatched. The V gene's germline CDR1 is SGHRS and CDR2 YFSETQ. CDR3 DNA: TGCGCCAGCAGCTTGGCCTTGGGGGAGGGCCAAAACATTCAGTACTTC. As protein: CASSLALGEGQNIQYF.

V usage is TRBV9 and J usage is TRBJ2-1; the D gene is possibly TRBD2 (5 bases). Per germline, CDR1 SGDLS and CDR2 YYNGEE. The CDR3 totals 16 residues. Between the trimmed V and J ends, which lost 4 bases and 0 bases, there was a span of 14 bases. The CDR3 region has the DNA TGTGCCAGCAGCTCCTGGACTCCGAGCTCCTACAATGAGCAGTTCTTC. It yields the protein CASSSWTPSSYNEQFF. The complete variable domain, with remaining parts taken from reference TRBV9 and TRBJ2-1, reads DSGVTQTPKHLITATGQRVTLRCSPRSGDLSVYWYQQSLDQGLQFLIQYYNGEERAKGNILERFSAQQFPDLHSELNLSSLELGDSALYFCASSSWTPSSYNEQFFGPGTRLTVL.

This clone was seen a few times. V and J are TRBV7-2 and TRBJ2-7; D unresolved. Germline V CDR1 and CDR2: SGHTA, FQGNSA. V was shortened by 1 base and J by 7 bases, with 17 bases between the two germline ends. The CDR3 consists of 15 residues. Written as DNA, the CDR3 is TGTGCCAGCAGCTTAGTTCGGCAGACCGTTGAGGAGCAGTACTTC. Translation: CASSLVRQTVEEQYF.